Below, one T cell receptor beta chain is given with its context. It lacks a known antigen. From each donor, a roughly 2.5 ml peripheral blood sample was drawn into PAXgene tubes and stored at -80 degrees C. Without any T cell sorting, total RNA was extracted from whole blood using the PAXgene blood miRNA kit on an automated QIAcube. Peripheral blood from monozygotic twin pairs concordant or discordant for inflammatory bowel disease was subjected to deep TCRalpha and TCRbeta repertoire profiling with unique molecular barcoding. Smoking habits were recorded for all twin pairs, with individuals classified as current, former or never smokers. Libraries were built with 5' RACE. For each TCR library, 3,500 to 4,500 ng of total RNA was used. For each sample, cDNA synthesis was carried out in eight separate reactions using SMARTScribe reverse transcriptase. During cDNA synthesis, unique molecular identifiers containing a 6-nucleotide sample barcode were introduced by template switching. Amplification of TCRalpha and TCRbeta cDNA involved two nested PCRs of approximately 16 and 10 cycles, and each PCR was followed by bead purification. Before amplification, the cDNA was treated with uracil DNA-glycosylase and purified using the QIAquick PCR purification kit. In the second PCR, Illumina TruSeq-compatible adapters and sample-specific barcodes were added. TapeStation and Qubit were used to check library quality and concentration, and roughly 4.8 ng of each library went into the pool. Pooled libraries were sequenced on an Illumina HiSeq2500 single-index Rapid Run with 2 x 100 bp reads and custom sequencing primers. The authors processed their data as follows. MiGEC version 1.2.6 was used for UMI-based consensus assembly to correct PCR and sequencing errors. V(D)J alignment, clonotype assembly and CDR3 extraction were performed with MiXCR version 2.1.1. Normalisation of gene usage, clonotype sharing and MAIT/NKT TCR abundance was achieved by analysing the top 1000, 10 000 and 20 000 clonotypes per sample. After downsampling to 27 000 UMIs, diversity was calculated as the inverse Simpson index using the vegan R package. Paired Mann-Whitney U tests were applied to discordant twin pairs, and Benjamini-Hochberg correction was used for multiple testing. After TCRdb reprocessed the reads, each CDR3 protein sequence was kept as one row, without DNA. TCRdb, rather than the study authors, made the V and J calls. The table kept for this sample lists some 330,000 distinct CDR3 sequences. In total, the top ten clones hold 5.6% of the sample.

These data originate in a study of monozygotic twins with inflammatory bowel disease (dated by TCRdb to the late 2010s). In terms of the full investigation: A total of 28 monozygotic twin pairs were included in the full study, comprising nine German pairs (four IBD-concordant, five IBD-discordant) and 19 IBD-discordant Danish pairs. The search for disease-associated traits relied mainly on comparing, within discordant pairs, IBD patients with their genetically identical healthy co-twins. Each individual had, on average, about 151 000 unique TCRalpha sequences and 181 000 unique TCRbeta sequences available for analysis. Findings and caveats that apply to the study as a whole: Because patients received different immunosuppressive treatments, the repertoires may have picked up extra background noise and variability between individuals. Compared with healthy twins, IBD patients shared fewer clonotypes with other individuals, and the difference was most pronounced in patients with signs of disease activity. Measured by the inverse Simpson index, TCRbeta repertoire diversity was lower in IBD patients than in their healthy co-twins. Different T cell subtypes could not be distinguished in the analysis. No difference in repertoire similarity was observed between concordant and discordant twins, possibly owing to limited statistical power. No single strong signal or clonotype linked to IBD turned up in the results, so the idea that one exists was not supported.

Sequencing was performed on blood. The TCR sequence derives from a human donor with ulcerative colitis or Crohn's disease, or a healthy co-twin of an affected twin (not recorded which).

The CDR3 has the sequence CARTRGPGAAFF. This chain joins TRBV19 to TRBJ1-1; the D call from TCRdb, TRBD1, cannot be confirmed without DNA. The CDR1 and CDR2 encoded by the germline V gene (reference sequence) are LNHDA and SQIVND. Including the terminal cysteine and phenylalanine, the CDR3 comprises 12 residues. DNA is not on record. Outside the CDR3, residues come from the reference TRBV19 and TRBJ1-1 proteins, so the full variable domain is: DGGITQSPKYLFRKEGQNVTLSCEQNLNHDAMYWYRQDPGQGLRLIYYSQIVNDFQKGDIAEGYSVSREKKESFPLTVTSAQKNPTAFYLCARTRGPGAAFFGQGTRLTVV.